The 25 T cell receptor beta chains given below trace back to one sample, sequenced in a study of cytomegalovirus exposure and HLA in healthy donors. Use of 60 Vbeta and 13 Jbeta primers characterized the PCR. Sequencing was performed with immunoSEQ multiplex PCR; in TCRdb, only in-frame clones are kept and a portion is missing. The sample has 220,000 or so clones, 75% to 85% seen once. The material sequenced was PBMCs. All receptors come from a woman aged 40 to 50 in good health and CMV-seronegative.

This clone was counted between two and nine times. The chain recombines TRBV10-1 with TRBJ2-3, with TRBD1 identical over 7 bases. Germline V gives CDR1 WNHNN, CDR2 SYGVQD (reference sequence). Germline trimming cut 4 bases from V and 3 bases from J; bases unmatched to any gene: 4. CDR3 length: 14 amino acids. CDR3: CASSGQGVTDTQYF. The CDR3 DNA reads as TGCGCCAGCAGTGGACAGGGAGTGACAGATACGCAGTATTTT.

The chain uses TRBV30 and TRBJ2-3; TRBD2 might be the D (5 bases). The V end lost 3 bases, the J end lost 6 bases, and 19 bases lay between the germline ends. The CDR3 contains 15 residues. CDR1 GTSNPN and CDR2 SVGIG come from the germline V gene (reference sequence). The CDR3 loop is CAWRAAGRLYDTQYF. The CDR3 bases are TGTGCCTGGAGAGCTGCGGGTCGGCTATATGATACGCAGTATTTT.

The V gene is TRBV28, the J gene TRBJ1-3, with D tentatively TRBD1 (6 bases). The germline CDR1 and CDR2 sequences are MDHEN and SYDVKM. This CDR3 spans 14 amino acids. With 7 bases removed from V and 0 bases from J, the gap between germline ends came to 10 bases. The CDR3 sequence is CASMDSYSGNTIYF. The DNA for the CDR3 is TGTGCCAGCATGGACAGTTACTCTGGAAACACCATATATTTT.

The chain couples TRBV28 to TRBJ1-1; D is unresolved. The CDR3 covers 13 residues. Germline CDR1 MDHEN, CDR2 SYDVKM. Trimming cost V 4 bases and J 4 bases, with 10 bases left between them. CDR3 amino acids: CASSSPGSTEAFF. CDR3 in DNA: TGTGCCAGCAGTTCCCCCGGGAGCACTGAAGCTTTCTTT.

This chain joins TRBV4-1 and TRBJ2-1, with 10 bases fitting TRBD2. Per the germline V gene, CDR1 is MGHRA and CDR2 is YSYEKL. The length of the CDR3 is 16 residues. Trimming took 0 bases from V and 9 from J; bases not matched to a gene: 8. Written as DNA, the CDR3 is TGCGCCAGCAGCCAAGAAGGTCTAGCGGGAGTTGGTGAGCAGTTCTTC. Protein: CASSQEGLAGVGEQFF.

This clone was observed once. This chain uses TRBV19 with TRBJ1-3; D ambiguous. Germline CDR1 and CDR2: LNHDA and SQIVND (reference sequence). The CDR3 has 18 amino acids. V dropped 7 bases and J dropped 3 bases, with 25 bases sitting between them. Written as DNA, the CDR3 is TGTGCCAGTAATGGACTGCTGATTGGCATGTCGGGTGGAAACACCATATATTTT. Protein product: CASNGLLIGMSGGNTIYF.

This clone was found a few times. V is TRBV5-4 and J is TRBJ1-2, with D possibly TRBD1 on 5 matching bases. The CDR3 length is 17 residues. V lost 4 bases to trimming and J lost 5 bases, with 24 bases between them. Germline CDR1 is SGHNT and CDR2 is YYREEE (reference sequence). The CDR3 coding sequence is TGTGCCAGCAGCAGACGGGACGGGACTTGGGGGATTTATGGCTACACCTTC. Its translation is CASSRRDGTWGIYGYTF.

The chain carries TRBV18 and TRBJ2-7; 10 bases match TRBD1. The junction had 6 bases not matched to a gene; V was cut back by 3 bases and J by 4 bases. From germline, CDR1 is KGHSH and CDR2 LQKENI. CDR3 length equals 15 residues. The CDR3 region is CASSPGTGVIYEQYF. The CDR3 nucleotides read TGTGCCAGCTCACCGGGGACAGGGGTAATATACGAGCAGTACTTC.

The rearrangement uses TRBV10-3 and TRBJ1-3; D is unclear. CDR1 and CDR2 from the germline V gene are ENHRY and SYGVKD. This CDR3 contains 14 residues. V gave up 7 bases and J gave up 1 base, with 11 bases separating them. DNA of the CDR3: TGTGCCATCATGGCAGGTCCTTCTGGAAACACCATATATTTT. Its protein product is CAIMAGPSGNTIYF.

The CDR3 protein is CASSWGTSSYEQYF. DNA for the CDR3: TGTGCCAGCAGCTGGGGGACTAGCTCCTACGAGCAGTACTTC. This chain joins TRBV7-9 and TRBJ2-7, with 8 bases fitting TRBD2. The length of the CDR3 is 14 residues. Germline loops: CDR1 SEHNR, CDR2 FQNEAQ (reference sequence). The junction had 2 bases not matched to a gene; V was cut back by 4 bases and J by 0 bases.

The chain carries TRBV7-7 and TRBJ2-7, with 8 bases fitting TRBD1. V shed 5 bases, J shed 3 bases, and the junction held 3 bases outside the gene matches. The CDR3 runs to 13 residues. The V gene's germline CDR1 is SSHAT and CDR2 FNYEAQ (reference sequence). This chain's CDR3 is CASSPGQGYEQYF. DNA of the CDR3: TGTGCCAGCAGCCCCGGACAGGGCTACGAGCAGTACTTC.

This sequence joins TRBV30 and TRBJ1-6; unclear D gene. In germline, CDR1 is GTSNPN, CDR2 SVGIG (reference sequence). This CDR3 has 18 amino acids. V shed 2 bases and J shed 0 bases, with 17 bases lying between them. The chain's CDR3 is CAWSPRGIRSSYNSPLHF. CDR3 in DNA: TGTGCCTGGAGTCCCCGAGGAATCCGGAGCTCCTATAATTCACCCCTCCACTTT.

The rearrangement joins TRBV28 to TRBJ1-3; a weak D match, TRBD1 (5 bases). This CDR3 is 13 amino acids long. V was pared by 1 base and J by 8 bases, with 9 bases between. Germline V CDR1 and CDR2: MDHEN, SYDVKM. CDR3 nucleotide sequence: TGTGCCAGCAGTTTATCCCTGGGGCACACCATATATTTT. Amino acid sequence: CASSLSLGHTIYF.

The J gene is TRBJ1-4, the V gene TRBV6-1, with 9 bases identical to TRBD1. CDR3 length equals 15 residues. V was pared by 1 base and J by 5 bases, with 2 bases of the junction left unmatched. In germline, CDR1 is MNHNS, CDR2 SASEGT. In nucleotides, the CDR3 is TGTGCCAGCAGTGAAGGGGACAGGGAGAATGAAAAACTGTTTTTT. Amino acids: CASSEGDRENEKLFF.

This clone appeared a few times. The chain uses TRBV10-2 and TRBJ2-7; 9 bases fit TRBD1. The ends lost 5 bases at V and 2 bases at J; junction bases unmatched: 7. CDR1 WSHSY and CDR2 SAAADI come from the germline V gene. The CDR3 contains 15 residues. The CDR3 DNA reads TGCGCCAGCAGTCCTAGACAGGGGGACACCTACGAGCAGTACTTC. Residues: CASSPRQGDTYEQYF.

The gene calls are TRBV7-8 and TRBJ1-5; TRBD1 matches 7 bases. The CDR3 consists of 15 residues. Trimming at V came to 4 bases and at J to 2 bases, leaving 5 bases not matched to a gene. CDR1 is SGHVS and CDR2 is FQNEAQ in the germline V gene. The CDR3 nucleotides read TGTGCCAGCAGCTCAGGGGGACATGGCAATCAGCCCCAGCATTTT. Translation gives CASSSGGHGNQPQHF.

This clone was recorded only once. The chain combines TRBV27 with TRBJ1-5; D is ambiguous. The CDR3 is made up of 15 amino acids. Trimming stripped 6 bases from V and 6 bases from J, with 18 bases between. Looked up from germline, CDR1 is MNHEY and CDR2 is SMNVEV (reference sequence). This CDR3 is CASSPFPLESQPQHF. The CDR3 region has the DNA TGTGCCAGCAGCCCCTTTCCCTTAGAAAGTCAGCCCCAGCATTTT.

The CDR3 DNA reads as TGCGCCAGCAGCCCCAATCCGACTAGCGGGAGTGGCGAGCAGTACTTC. It specifies CASSPNPTSGSGEQYF. V gene TRBV4-1 combines with J gene TRBJ2-7; TRBD2 matches 12 bases. The CDR3 runs to 16 residues. CDR1 and CDR2 (germline): MGHRA, YSYEKL. Trimming took 4 bases from V and 6 from J; bases not matched to a gene: 10.

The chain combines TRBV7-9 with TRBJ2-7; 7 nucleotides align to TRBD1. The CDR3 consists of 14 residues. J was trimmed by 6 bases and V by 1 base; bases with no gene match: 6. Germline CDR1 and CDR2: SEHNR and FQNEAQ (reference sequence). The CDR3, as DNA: TGTGCCAGCAGCTTAGGACAGGGCTTCCGCGAGCAGTACTTC. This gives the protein CASSLGQGFREQYF.

CDR3 in amino acids: CASSVAGQGLTNTGELFF. In DNA form, the CDR3 reads TGTGCCAGCAGCGTAGCGGGACAGGGTCTTACGAACACCGGGGAGCTGTTTTTT. The chain couples TRBV9 to TRBJ2-2; 9 nucleotides align to TRBD1. V trimming: 0 bases; J trimming: 0 bases; junction bases outside the gene matches: 6. The CDR3 runs 18 residues. The V gene's germline CDR1 is SGDLS and CDR2 YYNGEE. Based on the CDR3 plus reference TRBV9 and TRBJ2-2, the full variable domain is DSGVTQTPKHLITATGQRVTLRCSPRSGDLSVYWYQQSLDQGLQFLIQYYNGEERAKGNILERFSAQQFPDLHSELNLSSLELGDSALYFCASSVAGQGLTNTGELFFGEGSRLTVL.

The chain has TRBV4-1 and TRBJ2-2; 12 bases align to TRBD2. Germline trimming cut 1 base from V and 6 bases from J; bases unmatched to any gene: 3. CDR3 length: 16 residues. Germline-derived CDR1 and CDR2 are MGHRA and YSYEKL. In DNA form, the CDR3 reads TGCGCCAGCAGCCAAGTACTAGCGGGAGGAGCCGGGGAGCTGTTTTTT. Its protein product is CASSQVLAGGAGELFF.

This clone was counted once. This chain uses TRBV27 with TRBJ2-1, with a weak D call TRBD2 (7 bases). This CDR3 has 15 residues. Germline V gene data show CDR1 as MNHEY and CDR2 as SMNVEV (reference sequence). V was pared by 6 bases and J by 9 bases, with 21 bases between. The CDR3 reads CASSHFRSRGGEQFF. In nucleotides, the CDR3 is TGTGCCAGCAGCCACTTCAGGAGTAGGGGGGGTGAGCAGTTCTTC.

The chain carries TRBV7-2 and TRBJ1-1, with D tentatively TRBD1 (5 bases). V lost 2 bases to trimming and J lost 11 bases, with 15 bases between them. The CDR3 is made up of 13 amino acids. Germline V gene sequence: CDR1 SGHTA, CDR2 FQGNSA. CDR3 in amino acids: CASSLSREDVAFF. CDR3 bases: TGTGCCAGCAGCTTAAGCAGGGAAGATGTTGCTTTCTTT.

CDR3 nucleotides: TGTGCCAGCAGCTTTCAGTACACCGGGGAGCTGTTTTTT. The encoded protein is CASSFQYTGELFF. This chain links TRBV13 with TRBJ2-2; D not resolved. Trimming removed 3 bases at V and 3 bases at J, with 5 bases between. The CDR3 has 13 residues. Per the germline V gene, CDR1 is PRHDT and CDR2 is FYEKMQ (reference sequence).

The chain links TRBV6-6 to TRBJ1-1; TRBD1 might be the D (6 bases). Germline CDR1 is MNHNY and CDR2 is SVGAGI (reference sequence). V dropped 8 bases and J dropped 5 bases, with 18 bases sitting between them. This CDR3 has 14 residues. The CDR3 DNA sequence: TGTGCCAGCCACAGCGCACAGGGACGAACTGAAGCTTTCTTT. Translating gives CASHSAQGRTEAFF.